Below are 18 T cell receptor beta chains sequenced from a single sample in a study of vaccination and CD4 T cells after COVID-19. Treatment reported: approximately nine-day PBMC culture with coronavirus spike peptide pools or control peptides (ViraFEST assay). Scientists ran DNA taken from cultured CD4+ T cells through the Oncomine TCR Beta short-read assay for sequencing. TCRdb called the PCR reads again in MiXCR, with one record for every CDR3 protein. The profile shows about 14,000 distinct CDR3 sequences, about 47% of them singletons. Antigen specificity for these receptors is unknown. The source material was CD4+ T cells from blood, cultured in vitro. The source of these receptors is a human donor who had recovered from COVID-19.

V and J are TRBV6-1 and TRBJ2-7; 10 nucleotides agree with TRBD1. The V and J ends lost 7 bases and 2 bases, in that order; junction bases with no gene match: 5. The CDR3 has 14 amino acids. The V gene's germline CDR1 is MNHNS and CDR2 SASEGT. The CDR3 DNA sequence: TGTGCCAGCACCGCGGGACAGGGGACCTACGAGCAGTACTTC. It yields the protein CASTAGQGTYEQYF.

J is TRBJ2-2 and V is TRBV7-3; D perhaps matches TRBD1 (5 bases). CDR1 is SGHTA, CDR2 FQGTGA, per germline. V lost 1 base and J 1 base, leaving 10 bases between the germline ends. The CDR3 is 16 amino acids. CDR3 DNA: TGTGCCAGCAGCTTAATCCCTACAGGGAACACCGGGGAGCTGTTTTTT. It yields the protein CASSLIPTGNTGELFF.

This sequence joins TRBV29-1 and TRBJ1-2, with D perhaps matching TRBD1 (5 bases). Germline CDR1 reads SQVTM; CDR2 reads ANQGSEA. The CDR3 covers 14 residues. Trimming stripped 6 bases from V and 1 base from J, with 15 bases between. For the CDR3, the DNA is TGCAGCGTGGCGACCGGGGCCATTAACTATGGCTACACCTTC. This translates into CSVATGAINYGYTF.

J is TRBJ1-2 and V is TRBV27, with D perhaps TRBD1 (5 bases). CDR1 is MNHEY, CDR2 SMNVEV, per germline (reference sequence). V lost 8 bases to trimming and J lost 8 bases, with 21 bases between them. The CDR3 is 14 amino acids. The CDR3 DNA follows: TGTGCCAGCCTCTTGAACTCAACAGGAGACGGCTACACCTTC. Translating it yields CASLLNSTGDGYTF.

In its sample, this clonotype was seen a few times. The chain combines TRBV20-1 with TRBJ2-1, with a tentative D call TRBD2 (5 bases). From germline, CDR1 is DFQATT and CDR2 SNEGSKA (reference sequence). V lost 0 bases and J 5 bases, leaving 17 bases between the germline ends. The length of the CDR3 is 16 residues. The CDR3 DNA is TGCAGTGCTAGAGATTTTGGAAGCGGAGCACACAATGAGCAGTTCTTC. Translated, it gives CSARDFGSGAHNEQFF.

The chain uses TRBV6-1 and TRBJ1-1; D call uncertain. In germline, CDR1 is MNHNS, CDR2 SASEGT. The CDR3 covers 14 residues. Deletions cut 4 bases from V and 1 base from J, with 10 bases between. DNA of the CDR3: TGTGCCAGCAGTGGCCCAGGATCGAACACTGAAGCTTTCTTT. It encodes CASSGPGSNTEAFF.

This clonotype was seen more than once but under ten times. The genes are TRBV20-1 and TRBJ2-3; TRBD2 matches 8 bases. The V gene end was trimmed by 0 bases and the J gene end by 1 base; junction bases not matched to a gene: 3. Germline CDR1 is DFQATT and CDR2 is SNEGSKA (reference sequence). This CDR3 is 15 amino acids long. This CDR3 reads CSARDSREGTDTQYF. The CDR3 nucleotides are TGCAGTGCTAGAGATTCGCGGGAGGGCACAGATACGCAGTATTTT.

The V gene is TRBV28, the J gene TRBJ2-7; TRBD2 is a possible D gene (6 bases). From germline, CDR1 is MDHEN and CDR2 SYDVKM. Trimming took 3 bases from V and 5 from J, leaving 11 bases between them. This CDR3 has 13 residues. This CDR3 reads CASSFGAGNEQYF. The CDR3 coding sequence is TGTGCCAGCAGTTTTGGGGCGGGGAACGAGCAGTACTTC.

This clonotype was seen only a few times. This chain joins TRBV2 and TRBJ2-5, with 14 nucleotides matching TRBD2. The germline V gene has CDR1 SNHLY and CDR2 FYNNEI. After removal of 9 bases from V and 1 base from J, the junction contained 4 bases not matched to a gene. The CDR3 totals 15 residues. The CDR3 is CARSGTSGSQETQYF. The CDR3 nucleotides are TGTGCCAGGTCGGGGACTAGCGGGAGCCAAGAGACCCAGTACTTC.

The sample holds a few counts of this clonotype. The chain recombines TRBV20-1 with TRBJ2-5, with D perhaps TRBD1 (5 bases). Germline assignment: CDR1 DFQATT and CDR2 SNEGSKA (reference sequence). With 5 bases removed from V and 1 base from J, the gap between germline ends came to 8 bases. The CDR3 covers 12 residues. The CDR3 DNA reads TGCAGTGCTCCAGGGCCCCAAGAGACCCAGTACTTC. It yields the protein CSAPGPQETQYF.

The V call is TRBV14, the J call TRBJ2-7, with TRBD2 matching over 8 bases. Losses at the gene ends were 4 bases for V and 3 bases for J; bases not matched to a gene: 8. The CDR3 loop spans 15 amino acids. Germline V gives CDR1 SGHDN, CDR2 FVKESK. CDR3 bases: TGTGCCAGCAGCCCGATCCCGCGGGGGGACTACGAGCAGTACTTC. Its translation: CASSPIPRGDYEQYF.

This sequence joins TRBV28 and TRBJ1-1, with unresolved D. This CDR3 spans 14 amino acids. Germline values: CDR1 MDHEN, CDR2 SYDVKM. Trimming removed 5 bases from V and 7 bases from J, with 17 bases in between. The CDR3 loop is CASSLHRVGSEAFF. The CDR3 nucleotides read TGTGCCAGCAGTCTGCACCGTGTGGGAAGTGAAGCTTTCTTT.

This rearrangement joins TRBV15 to TRBJ1-3, with D tentatively TRBD1 (5 bases). This CDR3 has 15 residues. CDR1 is LNHNV and CDR2 is YYDKDF in the germline V gene (reference sequence). V was clipped by 0 bases and J by 2 bases, with 8 bases between them. CDR3 coding DNA: TGTGCCACCAGCAGAGAACCGGGGGCTGGAAACACCATATATTTT. It yields the protein CATSREPGAGNTIYF.

This clonotype was counted a single time. The chain recombines TRBV4-3 with TRBJ1-2; 8 bases agree with TRBD1. CDR3 length: 16 residues. The germline CDR1 and CDR2 sequences are LGHNA and YSLEER. V shed 0 bases and J 0 bases; nucleotides not matched to a gene: 3. In DNA form, the CDR3 reads TGCGCCAGCAGCCAAGACAGGGGGCCCTCTAACTATGGCTACACCTTC. As protein: CASSQDRGPSNYGYTF.

The count of this clonotype is one. The rearrangement joins TRBV7-9 to TRBJ1-3; no definite D call. From germline, CDR1 is SEHNR and CDR2 FQNEAQ (reference sequence). The CDR3 extends over 15 amino acids. Trimming cost V 4 bases and J 0 bases, with 10 bases left between them. CDR3 residues: CASSSLGTSGNTIYF. CDR3 DNA: TGTGCCAGCAGCTCGCTGGGAACCTCTGGAAACACCATATATTTT.

This rearrangement joins TRBV5-1 to TRBJ2-2; D might be TRBD1 (6 bases). The ends were cut back, 0 bases at V and 5 bases at J, with 8 bases in the middle. CDR1 is SGHRS, CDR2 YFSETQ, per germline. CDR3 length equals 14 residues. The CDR3 loop is CASSLGTETGELFF. CDR3 sequence (DNA): TGCGCCAGCAGCTTGGGGACAGAGACCGGGGAGCTGTTTTTT.

This rearrangement joins TRBV12-3 or TRBV12-4 to TRBJ1-5; D is possibly TRBD1 (6 bases). CDR3 size: 14 residues. The V end lost 5 bases, the J end lost 7 bases, and 15 bases lay between the germline ends. CDR3 DNA sequence: TGTGCCAGCAGTCCGACGGGGGGCGGGCAGCCCCAGCATTTT. It codes for CASSPTGGGQPQHF.

This clonotype was seen more than once but under ten times. The rearrangement uses TRBV27 and TRBJ1-5; no firm D call. The CDR3 loop spans 13 amino acids. Germline CDR1 MNHEY, CDR2 SMNVEV (reference sequence). The V and J ends lost 3 bases and 1 base respectively, with 4 bases between them. The CDR3 spells CASSFDSNQPQHF. The CDR3 coding sequence is TGTGCCAGCAGTTTTGACAGCAATCAGCCCCAGCATTTT.